This is a list of T cell receptor beta chains from one sample in a study of T cell changes during pregnancy in multiple sclerosis. Here immunoSEQ multiplex PCR was the method, and the copy in TCRdb shows in-frame clones only, minus some. The sample yields just under 45,000 clones, just under 95% seen once. The input for sequencing was CD4+ T cells from peripheral blood mononuclear cells, taken in the first trimester of pregnancy. All receptors derive from a female donor with multiple sclerosis, enrolled in a pregnancy study. Both conserved end residues are part of each CDR3. D genes are given only for firm matches. Expanded clones are given a class, and other clones once, few, many or no size at all.

clone_size	d_call	v_call	j_call	cdr3_aa	cdr3_nt
NA	NA	TRBV10-3	TRBJ2-3	CAIALDPDTQYF	TGTGCCATTGCACTAGATCCAGATACGCAGTATTTT
NA	TRBD1	TRBV28	TRBJ2-2	CASSQSGTGPASGELFF	TGTGCCAGCAGCCAATCCGGGACAGGGCCGGCTTCCGGGGAGCTGTTTTTT
NA	TRBD1	TRBV29-1	TRBJ2-2	CSVGTGGASGELFF	TGCAGCGTAGGGACAGGGGGCGCGTCCGGGGAGCTGTTTTTT
NA	TRBD2	TRBV5-1	TRBJ2-1	CASSQRERGDEQFF	TGCGCCAGCAGTCAGCGGGAGCGGGGGGATGAGCAGTTCTTC
NA	TRBD2	TRBV7-2	TRBJ2-5	CASKETGGGTQTQYF	TGTGCCAGCAAAGAAACCGGGGGGGGGACTCAGACCCAGTACTTC
few	TRBD1	TRBV7-9	TRBJ1-2	CASSLVDRANPNYGYTF	TGTGCCAGCAGCTTAGTGGACAGGGCCAATCCTAACTATGGCTACACCTTC
NA	NA	TRBV5-1	TRBJ2-1	CASSLASPAGEQFF	TGCGCCAGCAGCTTGGCCAGTCCCGCCGGGGAGCAGTTCTTC
NA	TRBD2	TRBV6-6	TRBJ2-5	CASTLGAGGVRETQYF	TGTGCCAGCACCCTAGGGGCGGGAGGGGTGAGGGAGACCCAGTACTTC
NA	TRBD2	TRBV5-1	TRBJ2-7	CASSLTGTSGRAYEQYF	TGCGCCAGCAGCTTAACCGGGACTAGCGGGAGGGCCTACGAGCAGTACTTC
NA	TRBD2	TRBV5-8	TRBJ2-2	CASSRGAPGGLAVNTGELFF	TGTGCCAGCAGCCGCGGGGCCCCGGGGGGACTAGCGGTGAACACCGGGGAGCTGTTTTTT
once	TRBD2	TRBV5-5	TRBJ2-5	CASSSGLAGGETQYF	TGTGCCAGCAGCTCGGGACTAGCGGGAGGGGAGACCCAGTACTTC
NA	TRBD2	TRBV29-1	TRBJ2-3	CSVGGTSGSSLMDTQYF	TGCAGCGTGGGGGGGACTAGCGGGAGTTCTTTGATGGATACGCAGTATTTT
NA	NA	TRBV9	TRBJ2-5	CASSVGQEGLGTQYF	TGTGCCAGCAGCGTAGGCCAGGAGGGCCTGGGGACCCAGTACTTC
NA	TRBD1	TRBV28	TRBJ1-4	CASKSGTGNEKLFF	TGTGCCAGCAAATCCGGGACAGGGAATGAAAAACTGTTTTTT
NA	NA	TRBV25-1	TRBJ2-5	CASSEWQTQYF	TGTGCCAGCAGTGAGTGGCAGACCCAGTACTTC
NA	TRBD1	TRBV18	TRBJ2-5	CASSLLGQEYQETQYF	TGTGCCAGCTCACTCCTCGGACAGGAGTACCAAGAGACCCAGTACTTC
NA	TRBD2	TRBV11-1	TRBJ2-7	CASSRTTSGINEQYF	TGTGCCAGCAGCCGGACGACTAGCGGGATCAACGAGCAGTACTTC
NA	NA	TRBV28	TRBJ2-7	CASSLGALSSYEQYF	TGTGCCAGCAGTTTAGGAGCGCTGAGCTCCTACGAGCAGTACTTC
NA	TRBD2	TRBV11-3	TRBJ2-7	CASSPGGLAGDRQYF	TGTGCCAGCAGCCCAGGGGGACTAGCGGGAGACCGGCAGTACTTC
NA	NA	TRBV30	TRBJ2-4	CAWSVRGAKNIQYF	TGTGCCTGGAGTGTACGGGGTGCCAAAAACATTCAGTACTTC
NA	NA	TRBV4-2	TRBJ2-3	CASSSGFGDTQYF	TGTGCCAGCAGCTCGGGGTTTGGAGATACGCAGTATTTT
NA	TRBD2	TRBV6-4	TRBJ2-2	CASSRTSGGNTGELFF	TGTGCCAGCAGCCGAACTAGCGGAGGGAACACCGGGGAGCTGTTTTTT
NA	NA	TRBV28	TRBJ1-1	CASRGDRNTEAFF	TGTGCCAGCAGAGGAGACAGGAACACTGAAGCTTTCTTT
NA	TRBD1	TRBV7-2	TRBJ2-5	CASSLLTGGQETQYF	TGTGCCAGCAGCCTTTTGACAGGGGGGCAAGAGACCCAGTACTTC
NA	NA	TRBV4-3	TRBJ2-1	CASSQDTGKKQFF	TGCGCCAGCAGCCAAGACACAGGGAAGAAGCAGTTCTTC
NA	TRBD2	TRBV28	TRBJ2-7	CASSLSGSAGEQYF	TGTGCCAGCAGTCTTAGCGGGAGCGCGGGGGAGCAGTACTTC
NA	TRBD1	TRBV7-2	TRBJ2-6	CASSLSGMGQYSGANVLTF	TGTGCCAGCAGCTTATCGGGTATGGGACAGTACTCTGGGGCCAACGTCCTGACTTTC
NA	NA	TRBV19	TRBJ2-7	CASSMVAGNGEQYF	TGTGCCAGTAGTATGGTGGCAGGGAACGGCGAGCAGTACTTC
NA	NA	TRBV5-1	TRBJ1-4	CASSLKQRGFGEKLFF	TGCGCCAGCAGCCTCAAACAGCGGGGGTTTGGCGAAAAACTGTTTTTT
NA	NA	TRBV11-1	TRBJ2-1	CASSLGLADEQFF	TGTGCCAGCAGCTTAGGGCTAGCCGATGAGCAGTTCTTC
NA	NA	TRBV28	TRBJ2-3	CASRETSTDTQYF	TGTGCCAGCCGGGAGACTAGCACAGATACGCAGTATTTT
NA	NA	TRBV5-1	TRBJ2-7	CASSLWPAKNYEQYF	TGCGCCAGCAGCTTGTGGCCTGCCAAGAACTACGAGCAGTACTTC
NA	NA	TRBV28	TRBJ1-2	CASRTGGHYGYTF	TGTGCCAGCAGGACAGGCGGGCACTATGGCTACACCTTC
NA	TRBD2	TRBV27	TRBJ2-7	CASRGLAGAPTYF	TGTGCCAGCAGGGGACTAGCGGGAGCCCCGACTTACTTC
once	NA	TRBV7-2	TRBJ2-7	CASSLGVSYEQYF	TGTGCCAGCAGCTTAGGCGTATCCTACGAGCAGTACTTC
NA	NA	TRBV7-9	TRBJ1-1	CASSLTGPGSQAFF	TGTGCCAGCAGCTTAACCGGTCCCGGGAGCCAAGCTTTCTTT
NA	NA	TRBV5-4	TRBJ2-7	CASSLEAGRTYEQYF	TGTGCCAGCAGCTTGGAGGCGGGCAGGACCTACGAGCAGTACTTC
few	NA	TRBV4-1	TRBJ2-7	CASSLRLVRDEQYF	TGCGCCAGCAGCCTCCGACTAGTAAGGGACGAGCAGTACTTC
NA	NA	TRBV19	TRBJ2-7	CASSSGSYEQYF	TGTGCCAGTAGTTCAGGGTCCTACGAGCAGTACTTC
NA	NA	TRBV7-8	TRBJ2-2	CASNPNTGELFF	TGTGCCAGCAATCCAAACACCGGGGAGCTGTTTTTT
NA	NA	TRBV5-4	TRBJ2-1	CASSPDSSSYNEQFF	TGTGCCAGCAGCCCAGACTCGAGCTCCTACAATGAGCAGTTCTTC
NA	NA	TRBV6-5	TRBJ2-7	CASSSGGGREQYF	TGTGCCAGCAGTTCCGGGGGTGGGCGCGAGCAGTACTTC
NA	TRBD1	TRBV5-6	TRBJ1-1	CASSWVGQMNTEAFF	TGTGCCAGCAGCTGGGTGGGACAGATGAACACTGAAGCTTTCTTT
NA	NA	TRBV7-8	TRBJ1-1	CASSLWATEAFF	TGTGCCAGCAGCTTATGGGCGACTGAAGCTTTCTTT
once	NA	TRBV5-1	TRBJ1-5	CASSLAGDQPQHF	TGCGCCAGCAGCCTGGCCGGGGATCAGCCCCAGCATTTT
NA	NA	TRBV5-1	TRBJ2-3	CASSFGVAPDTQYF	TGCGCCAGCAGCTTCGGGGTTGCCCCGGATACGCAGTATTTT
NA	TRBD1	TRBV30	TRBJ2-7	CAWSVPGSRGQFAFPSYEQYF	TGTGCCTGGAGTGTACCGGGCTCGAGGGGGCAATTCGCCTTCCCATCCTACGAGCAGTACTTC
once	TRBD2	TRBV7-2	TRBJ2-3	CASSRFPSGPSTDTQYF	TGTGCCAGCAGCCGGTTCCCTAGCGGGCCCAGCACAGATACGCAGTATTTT
once	NA	TRBV7-9	TRBJ2-1	CASSFVGSPEQFF	TGTGCCAGCAGCTTTGTCGGGAGTCCTGAGCAGTTCTTC
NA	NA	TRBV15	TRBJ2-7	CATSRELNWAGVSYEQYF	TGTGCCACCAGCAGAGAACTTAATTGGGCAGGGGTATCCTACGAGCAGTACTTC
NA	TRBD1	TRBV29-1	TRBJ2-7	CSVTFDRAGEQYF	TGCAGCGTTACCTTCGACAGGGCAGGCGAGCAGTACTTC
NA	NA	TRBV6-5	TRBJ1-2	CASSYSTLSYGYTF	TGTGCCAGCAGTTACTCGACTCTTTCATATGGCTACACCTTC
NA	TRBD2	TRBV2	TRBJ2-1	CASSGATSGSFSYNEQFF	TGTGCCAGCAGTGGAGCGACTAGCGGGAGTTTTTCCTACAATGAGCAGTTCTTC
NA	NA	TRBV18	TRBJ1-5	CASSPDSLSNQPQHF	TGTGCCAGCTCACCAGACAGTCTGTCCAATCAGCCCCAGCATTTT